This is a list of T cell receptor beta chains from one sample in a study of T cells after yellow fever vaccination. TCRdb reprocessed the 5' RACE reads via MiXCR and lists one record per CDR3 protein. The sample yields hundreds of thousands of distinct CDR3 sequences, around 4% seen once. The material sequenced was PBMCs, taken on the day of the yellow fever booster vaccination. These receptor sequences come from a man between 18 and 29 years old who received the YFV17D yellow fever vaccine. Each CDR3 is given with its conserved first and last residue. The D gene is left open where the match is weak. The size field is filled for only some rows; it gives once, few, many or a size class.

V gene: TRBV5-4; J gene: TRBJ2-1; clone size: many; D gene: -; CDR3 DNA: TGTGCCAGCAGCTTTCCGGGACGGTGGTACAATGAGCAGTTCTTC; CDR3 protein: CASSFPGRWYNEQFF
V gene: TRBV7-9; J gene: TRBJ2-1; clone size: -; D gene: -; CDR3 DNA: TGTGCCAGCAGCGTAAGGTGGGAGCAGTTCTTC; CDR3 protein: CASSVRWEQFF
V gene: TRBV7-6; J gene: TRBJ1-1; clone size: many; D gene: TRBD1; CDR3 DNA: TGTGCCAGCAGCTTAGGACAGGGCCTAAACACTGAAGCTTTCTTT; CDR3 protein: CASSLGQGLNTEAFF
V gene: TRBV6-6; J gene: TRBJ2-5; clone size: many; D gene: -; CDR3 DNA: TGTGCCAGCAGTTACGACCGAAACCAAGAGACCCAGTACTTC; CDR3 protein: CASSYDRNQETQYF
V gene: TRBV19; J gene: TRBJ1-5; clone size: -; D gene: -; CDR3 DNA: TGTGCCAGTGAGGGGGTCAATCAGCCCCAGCATTTT; CDR3 protein: CASEGVNQPQHF
V gene: TRBV19; J gene: TRBJ2-5; clone size: -; D gene: TRBD1; CDR3 DNA: TGTGCCAGTAGTAGTCTTTATCGGGACAGGGGAGGTCGCGAGACCCAGTACTTC; CDR3 protein: CASSSLYRDRGGRETQYF
V gene: TRBV7-3; J gene: TRBJ1-1; clone size: many; D gene: TRBD1; CDR3 DNA: TGTGCCAGCAGCTCATCCCCGACAGGGGGCTTCACTGAAGCTTTCTTT; CDR3 protein: CASSSSPTGGFTEAFF
V gene: TRBV5-1; J gene: TRBJ2-7; clone size: -; D gene: -; CDR3 DNA: TGCGCCAGCAGCTTGGCCGGAGGTAGGACACCACAGTACTTC; CDR3 protein: CASSLAGGRTPQYF
V gene: TRBV4-1; J gene: TRBJ2-1; clone size: many; D gene: TRBD1; CDR3 DNA: TGCGCCAGCAGCTATGGGACAGGGGGGGGTGAGCAGTTCTTC; CDR3 protein: CASSYGTGGGEQFF
V gene: TRBV12-3/TRBV12-4; J gene: TRBJ1-6; clone size: many; D gene: TRBD1; CDR3 DNA: TGTGCCAGCAGCTCCGGACAGGGATGGAATTCACCCCTCCACTTT; CDR3 protein: CASSSGQGWNSPLHF
V gene: TRBV7-2; J gene: TRBJ2-5; clone size: few; D gene: -; CDR3 DNA: TGTGCCAGCAGCTCAAGACCGGGACGGCAAGAGACCCAGTACTTC; CDR3 protein: CASSSRPGRQETQYF
V gene: TRBV25-1; J gene: TRBJ2-2; clone size: -; D gene: -; CDR3 DNA: TGTGCCAGCAGGACAGGATTCACCGGGGAGCTGTTTTTT; CDR3 protein: CASRTGFTGELFF
V gene: TRBV2; J gene: TRBJ2-3; clone size: few; D gene: -; CDR3 DNA: TGTGCCAGCCTCACCAGGGAGAGGACAGATACGCAGTATTTT; CDR3 protein: CASLTRERTDTQYF
V gene: TRBV2; J gene: TRBJ2-1; clone size: -; D gene: -; CDR3 DNA: TGTGCCGGTGGACGGTACAATGAGCAGTTCTTC; CDR3 protein: CAGGRYNEQFF
V gene: TRBV29-1; J gene: TRBJ1-6; clone size: many; D gene: -; CDR3 DNA: TGCAGCGCCCAAGGGGGGGATAATTCACCCCTCCACTTT; CDR3 protein: CSAQGGDNSPLHF
V gene: TRBV5-4; J gene: TRBJ2-3; clone size: -; D gene: -; CDR3 DNA: TGTGCCAGCACCCTTGGCCGCCGGGGCGGGGTGGAAGATACGCAGTATTTT; CDR3 protein: CASTLGRRGGVEDTQYF
V gene: TRBV10-3; J gene: TRBJ2-1; clone size: -; D gene: -; CDR3 DNA: TGTGCCATCAGCGAGTCCCCAGGAGGGTTTGAGCAGTTCTTC; CDR3 protein: CAISESPGGFEQFF
V gene: TRBV7-2; J gene: TRBJ2-5; clone size: many; D gene: -; CDR3 DNA: TGTGCCAGCAGCTTAGCGCGGGCTAGCGCTGGGCAAGAGACCCAGTACTTC; CDR3 protein: CASSLARASAGQETQYF
V gene: TRBV10-2; J gene: TRBJ2-7; clone size: many; D gene: -; CDR3 DNA: TGCGCCAGCAGAGATCAAGGCAGGGGGGAAAACGAGCAGTACTTC; CDR3 protein: CASRDQGRGENEQYF
V gene: TRBV5-5; J gene: TRBJ2-3; clone size: many; D gene: -; CDR3 DNA: TGTGCCAGCAGTTCGTCGGGAATAGATACGCAGTATTTT; CDR3 protein: CASSSSGIDTQYF
V gene: TRBV4-3; J gene: TRBJ2-2; clone size: many; D gene: -; CDR3 DNA: TGCGCCAGCAGCCAAGATAGAGCCGGGGAGCTGTTTTTT; CDR3 protein: CASSQDRAGELFF
V gene: TRBV5-1; J gene: TRBJ1-4; clone size: few; D gene: -; CDR3 DNA: TGCGCCAGCAGCTTGGTACCGGGCAGTCCTAATGAAAAACTGTTTTTT; CDR3 protein: CASSLVPGSPNEKLFF
V gene: TRBV5-4; J gene: TRBJ2-7; clone size: many; D gene: TRBD2; CDR3 DNA: TGTGCCAGCAGCTTGGCACTAGCGGGGGCCTCCTCCTACGAGCAGTACTTC; CDR3 protein: CASSLALAGASSYEQYF
V gene: TRBV7-9; J gene: TRBJ2-1; clone size: many; D gene: TRBD1; CDR3 DNA: TGTGCCAGCAGCTCAAGCCCCGGGACAGGGTACGTCGATGAGCAGTTCTTC; CDR3 protein: CASSSSPGTGYVDEQFF
V gene: TRBV15; J gene: TRBJ1-1; clone size: -; D gene: TRBD1; CDR3 DNA: TGTGCCACCAGCGGACTGACAGGGGGTGACACTGAAGCTTTCTTT; CDR3 protein: CATSGLTGGDTEAFF
V gene: TRBV12-3/TRBV12-4; J gene: TRBJ2-2; clone size: -; D gene: -; CDR3 DNA: TGTGCCACCCAAGGGATACTAGCCGGGGAGCTGTTTTTT; CDR3 protein: CATQGILAGELFF
V gene: TRBV4-2; J gene: TRBJ1-5; clone size: few; D gene: TRBD1; CDR3 DNA: TGTGCCAGCAGCCAAGAACAGGGGATTACTCAGCCCCAGCATTTT; CDR3 protein: CASSQEQGITQPQHF
V gene: TRBV7-3; J gene: TRBJ2-1; clone size: few; D gene: -; CDR3 DNA: TGTGCCAGCAGCTTAGGGGTAGTCAACACTGAGCAGTTCTTC; CDR3 protein: CASSLGVVNTEQFF
V gene: TRBV7-2; J gene: TRBJ1-6; clone size: -; D gene: TRBD1; CDR3 DNA: TGTGCCAGCAGCGCAGGACAGGGTACGAGGACACCCCTCCACTTT; CDR3 protein: CASSAGQGTRTPLHF
V gene: TRBV7-9; J gene: TRBJ1-1; clone size: many; D gene: -; CDR3 DNA: TGTGCCAGCAGTAGGGGACAACAGAACACTGAAGCTTTCTTT; CDR3 protein: CASSRGQQNTEAFF
V gene: TRBV7-6; J gene: TRBJ1-4; clone size: few; D gene: -; CDR3 DNA: TGTGCCAGCAGCCAGAGGGGGGAAAAACTGTTTTTT; CDR3 protein: CASSQRGEKLFF
V gene: TRBV28; J gene: TRBJ2-3; clone size: many; D gene: -; CDR3 DNA: TGTGCCAGCAGTTTATGGACAGGCCGAGGCGCAGATACGCAGTATTTT; CDR3 protein: CASSLWTGRGADTQYF
V gene: TRBV5-1; J gene: TRBJ1-3; clone size: -; D gene: -; CDR3 DNA: TGCGCCAGCAGCCTACGCTGGGGCGCTACCTCCAACTCTGGAAACACCATATATTTT; CDR3 protein: CASSLRWGATSNSGNTIYF
V gene: TRBV5-1; J gene: TRBJ2-7; clone size: -; D gene: -; CDR3 DNA: TGCGCCAGCGGCTGGCGGGCTAGCGTGGAGGAGCAGTACTTC; CDR3 protein: CASGWRASVEEQYF
V gene: TRBV9; J gene: TRBJ1-4; clone size: few; D gene: TRBD1; CDR3 DNA: TGTGCCAGCAGCTCCTCAGGGGGGACTAATGAAAAACTGTTTTTT; CDR3 protein: CASSSSGGTNEKLFF
V gene: TRBV4-2; J gene: TRBJ2-3; clone size: many; D gene: -; CDR3 DNA: TGTGCCAGCAGCCAAGACAGTTCGGGCGATACGCAGTATTTT; CDR3 protein: CASSQDSSGDTQYF
V gene: TRBV4-1; J gene: TRBJ2-5; clone size: many; D gene: -; CDR3 DNA: TGCGCCAGCAGCCAAGATCCAGGGCATGTGGAGACCCAGTACTTC; CDR3 protein: CASSQDPGHVETQYF
V gene: TRBV9; J gene: TRBJ2-7; clone size: many; D gene: -; CDR3 DNA: TGTGCCAGCAGCGTAGGAGACGGCGACGAGCAGTACTTC; CDR3 protein: CASSVGDGDEQYF
V gene: TRBV4-2; J gene: TRBJ1-1; clone size: many; D gene: -; CDR3 DNA: TGTGCCAGCAGCCACCAACCTGTGGGAATTATGAACACTGAAGCTTTCTTT; CDR3 protein: CASSHQPVGIMNTEAFF
V gene: TRBV6-2/TRBV6-3; J gene: TRBJ2-3; clone size: -; D gene: TRBD2; CDR3 DNA: TGTGCCAGCAGTTACGGACTAGCGGGGGCTTACACAGATACGCAGTATTTT; CDR3 protein: CASSYGLAGAYTDTQYF
V gene: TRBV5-6; J gene: TRBJ2-5; clone size: many; D gene: TRBD2; CDR3 DNA: TGTGCCAGCAGCCATCGAACCCCGGGACTAGCAAAGACCCAGTACTTC; CDR3 protein: CASSHRTPGLAKTQYF
V gene: TRBV7-9; J gene: TRBJ2-1; clone size: many; D gene: -; CDR3 DNA: TGTGCCAGCAGCTTGGGGCGGGGTAACTCCTACAATGAGCAGTTCTTC; CDR3 protein: CASSLGRGNSYNEQFF
V gene: TRBV7-2; J gene: TRBJ2-1; clone size: many; D gene: -; CDR3 DNA: TGTGCCAGCAGCCCAGGGCGGGACAGATATTACAATGAGCAGTTCTTC; CDR3 protein: CASSPGRDRYYNEQFF
V gene: TRBV9; J gene: TRBJ1-2; clone size: -; D gene: TRBD1; CDR3 DNA: TGTGCCAGCAGCGTCGGCCTGTATCCGGGACAGGGGGAGCATGGCTACACCTTC; CDR3 protein: CASSVGLYPGQGEHGYTF